The source of this T cell receptor (beta chain) is a study of vaccination effects on CD4 cells after COVID-19. Viral peptide pools were used in the ViraFEST assay to expand antigen-specific CD4+ T cells, and sequencing came afterward. CD4+ T cell isolation took place after 10 days of culture. Among the vaccine recipients, none had a prior SARS-CoV-2 infection, and nucleocapsid antibodies were negative. In regard to this clone: As yet, its antigen is unknown.

Assay used: immunoSEQ multiplex PCR; TCRdb lists only in-frame clones, some missing. Altogether 65,000 or so clones are present, 65% to 85% being singletons, with the ten largest covering 2.8%. This sequence was found in a human donor who received a COVID-19 vaccine. Here the sequenced sample was CD4+ T cells from PBMCs cultured with HCoV-NL63 spike peptides, taken before COVID-19 vaccination.

The CDR3 protein is CASSWRDQPQHF. The CDR3, as DNA: TGTGCCAGTAGTTGGAGAGATCAGCCCCAGCATTTT. The V gene is TRBV19, the J gene TRBJ1-5, with no clear D. Germline CDR1 LNHDA, CDR2 SQIVND (reference sequence). The CDR3 loop spans 12 amino acids. The V gene lost 5 bases and the J gene lost 5 bases, with 7 bases spanning the gap.